These T cell receptor beta chains were read from a single sample in a study of T-cell memory formation after mild COVID-19. MiXCR, applied by TCRdb to the 5' RACE reads, yields one record per CDR3 protein. The sample yields 85,000 to 130,000 distinct CDR3 sequences, around 12% seen once. The sample was PBMCs or a T cell subset sorted from them (not recorded which). Receptors were obtained from an adult woman who had mild COVID-19 (a few samples of this study predate the infection). Cell type and time point are not known. CDR3s include the opening cysteine and the closing phenylalanine or tryptophan. The D gene is left open where the match is weak. Size values are once, few and many counts, or a class for expanded clones, and some rows have none.

once,TRBV27,NA,TRBJ2-5,TGTGCCAGCAGTTTTGGGGATGCCCAGTACTTC,CASSFGDAQYF
few,TRBV12-3/TRBV12-4,NA,TRBJ1-5,TGTGCCAGCAGTACCTACAGCAATCAGCCCCAGCATTTT,CASSTYSNQPQHF
few,TRBV11-2,NA,TRBJ2-1,TGTGCCAGCAGCCGACAAGCTGGGGTTTACAATGAGCAGTTCTTC,CASSRQAGVYNEQFF
few,TRBV4-1,NA,TRBJ1-3,TGCGCCAGCAGCCATGACCGGGGCACGGGAAACACCATATATTTT,CASSHDRGTGNTIYF
few,TRBV12-3/TRBV12-4,TRBD2,TRBJ2-4,TGTGCCAGCAGTTTCCCCCTAGCGGGGGGTAAGAACATTCAGTACTTC,CASSFPLAGGKNIQYF
NA,TRBV24-1,NA,TRBJ2-5,TGTGCCACCAGTGACCCCGGGACTCCCGAGTACTTC,CATSDPGTPEYF
NA,TRBV19,NA,TRBJ1-2,TGTGCCAGTAGTATAGGGCAGGGCTATGGCTACACCTTC,CASSIGQGYGYTF
few,TRBV9,TRBD1,TRBJ2-7,TGTGCCAGCAGCGTAGGGACAGGTCACGAGCAGTACTTC,CASSVGTGHEQYF
NA,TRBV29-1,NA,TRBJ2-1,TGCAGCGTTGAAGGCCTTCCGACAGTTGGCTCCTACAATGAGCAGTTCTTC,CSVEGLPTVGSYNEQFF
NA,TRBV4-1,NA,TRBJ2-2,TGCGCCAGCAGCCAAGACGGGGGCGCGAACACCGGGGAGCTGTTTTTT,CASSQDGGANTGELFF
few,TRBV4-1,NA,TRBJ2-1,TGCGCCAGCAGCCAAGTACGGCAGTCCCCCAATGAGCAGTTCTTC,CASSQVRQSPNEQFF
many,TRBV7-9,NA,TRBJ2-7,TGTGCCAGCAGCCCCGAAGGGTACTACGAGCAGTACTTC,CASSPEGYYEQYF
NA,TRBV7-6,NA,TRBJ2-1,TGTGCCAGCAGCTTAGTAGTTCCGGGGGCTCACGGTGAGCAGTTCTTC,CASSLVVPGAHGEQFF
few,TRBV6-6,NA,TRBJ2-7,TGTGCCAGCAGCTTTACCGGGGCCCCAGCTAACGAGCAGTACTTC,CASSFTGAPANEQYF
NA,TRBV7-9,TRBD2,TRBJ2-7,TGTGCCAGCAGCTTAGTCGGGGGGATGAGTTACGAGCAGTACTTC,CASSLVGGMSYEQYF
many,TRBV20-1,TRBD1,TRBJ2-1,TGCAGTGTAACTCCGGGGCAGGGGGCTTATGAGCAGTTCTTC,CSVTPGQGAYEQFF
NA,TRBV7-8,NA,TRBJ2-7,TGTGCCAGCAGCTCCCTTATCGGGGTGGCCTACGAGCAGTACTTC,CASSSLIGVAYEQYF
few,TRBV4-3,TRBD2,TRBJ2-2,TGCGCCAGCAGCTTGTCGGGACTAGCGGGAGGGCCGACCGGGGAGCTGTTTTTT,CASSLSGLAGGPTGELFF
NA,TRBV7-2,TRBD2,TRBJ2-2,TGTGCCAGCAGCTTCCTAGCGGGAGGGTACACCGGGGAGCTGTTTTTT,CASSFLAGGYTGELFF
NA,TRBV18,TRBD1,TRBJ2-7,TGTGCCAGCTCACCAATGGACAGGACAGGCTACGAGCAGTACTTC,CASSPMDRTGYEQYF
few,TRBV24-1,NA,TRBJ2-5,TGTGCCACCAGCTACCAGGAGACCCAGTACTTC,CATSYQETQYF
few,TRBV5-1,NA,TRBJ2-5,TGCGCCAGCAGCTTGGCAGGGTCTGGGGTAGAGACCCAGTACTTC,CASSLAGSGVETQYF
few,TRBV4-2,TRBD1,TRBJ2-3,TGTGCCAGCAGCCAAGATTCGGACAGGAAGAGAGATACGCAGTATTTT,CASSQDSDRKRDTQYF
few,TRBV5-1,NA,TRBJ2-2,TGCGCCAGCAGCCCCCGGGACTTCGCGAACACCGGGGAGCTGTTTTTT,CASSPRDFANTGELFF
few,TRBV7-3,NA,TRBJ2-1,TGTGCCAGCAGCCTGTCCCTATGGGATGAGCAGTTCTTC,CASSLSLWDEQFF
NA,TRBV7-8,NA,TRBJ2-7,TGTGCCAGCAGCTTAGTCTTATCCGAGCAGTACTTC,CASSLVLSEQYF
few,TRBV7-9,TRBD1,TRBJ2-7,TGTGCCAGCAGCTTATCCACAGGGGTCGCCTACGAGCAGTACTTC,CASSLSTGVAYEQYF
few,TRBV10-2,NA,TRBJ2-5,TGCGCCAGCAGTGACCTTCCGGAGACCCAGTACTTC,CASSDLPETQYF
NA,TRBV7-9,NA,TRBJ2-1,TGTGCCAGCAGCTTAGAGGGCTCCTACAATGAGCAGTTCTTC,CASSLEGSYNEQFF
few,TRBV7-3,NA,TRBJ2-7,TGTGCCAGCAGCTTAGACGGTACCTACGAGCAGTACTTC,CASSLDGTYEQYF